The 27 T cell receptor beta chains reported below all come from one sample, sequenced in a study of Tregs in tolerant kidney transplant recipients. The table came from immunoSEQ multiplex PCR; TCRdb's copy has only in-frame clones and leaves some out. The sample holds 70,000 to 95,000 clones, roughly 90% seen once. The material was Tregs from blood, obtained before the transplant. The receptors stem from a human donor who received a combined kidney and bone marrow transplant.

The genes are TRBV7-1 and TRBJ2-2, with D unclear. TRBV7-1 is sorted into the ORF group, with uncertain function. V was shortened by 4 bases and J by 6 bases, with 15 bases between the two germline ends. The CDR3 contains 15 residues. CDR3 in DNA: TGTGCCAGCAGCTTCAACACCGTAGCTTCCGGGGAGCTGTTTTTT. This encodes CASSFNTVASGELFF.

The J gene is TRBJ1-4, the V gene TRBV28, with TRBD1 as a possible D gene (5 bases). The ends were cut back, 6 bases at V and 8 bases at J, with 16 bases in the middle. CDR3 length equals 14 residues. From germline, CDR1 is MDHEN and CDR2 SYDVKM. The CDR3 loop reads CASSRGLMREKLFF. For the CDR3, the DNA is TGTGCCAGCAGCCGGGGCCTAATGAGGGAAAAACTGTTTTTT.

The rearrangement links TRBV19 to TRBJ2-7; tentatively, D is TRBD1 (5 bases). The J call is in doubt because the DNA end fits TRBJ2-5 better. CDR3 length: 13 amino acids. Per the germline V gene, CDR1 is LNHDA and CDR2 is SQIVND (reference sequence). The CDR3 region is CASSRGQSETQYF. The CDR3 coding sequence is TGTGCCAGTAGTCGCGGACAATCTGAGACCCAGTACTTC.

This chain links TRBV6-1 with TRBJ2-7; 9 bases map to TRBD2. V lost 2 bases and J lost 3; bases outside the gene matches: 5. This CDR3 has 15 amino acids. Per germline, CDR1 MNHNS and CDR2 SASEGT. The CDR3 is CASSEFPSGNYEQYF. CDR3 DNA: TGTGCCAGCAGTGAATTCCCTAGCGGGAACTACGAGCAGTACTTC.

V gene TRBV2 combines with J gene TRBJ1-5; D is unresolved. The CDR3 covers 12 residues. CDR1 is SNHLY, CDR2 FYNNEI, per germline. Trimming took off 4 bases at V and 6 bases at J, with 7 bases between the two ends. The CDR3 loop reads CASSVPFQPQHF. The DNA of the CDR3 is TGTGCCAGCAGTGTACCGTTTCAGCCCCAGCATTTT.

In its sample, this clone was seen once. The genes are TRBV5-4 and TRBJ2-7; TRBD1 matches 12 bases. This CDR3 region has 15 residues. In germline, CDR1 is SGHNT, CDR2 YYREEE (reference sequence). Trimming took 5 bases from V and 4 from J; bases not matched to a gene: 7. The CDR3 DNA follows: TGTGCCAGCAGTTCACCGGGACAGGGGGCATACGAGCAGTACTTC. It encodes CASSSPGQGAYEQYF. Together with reference TRBV5-4 and TRBJ2-7, the CDR3 gives the full variable domain: ETGVTQSPTHLIKTRGQQVTLRCSSQSGHNTVSWYQQALGQGPQFIFQYYREEENGRGNFPPRFSGLQFPNYSSELNVNALELDDSALYLCASSSPGQGAYEQYFGPGTRLTVT.

This clone showed up just once. The J gene is TRBJ1-1, the V gene TRBV20-1; D is possibly TRBD1 (5 bases). CDR1 and CDR2 (germline): DFQATT, SNEGSKA (reference sequence). V lost 6 bases, J lost 2 bases, and 7 bases lay in between. The CDR3 is made up of 11 amino acids. As DNA, the CDR3 is TGCAGTGCCCAGGGTAACACTGAAGCTTTCTTT. Residues: CSAQGNTEAFF.

This chain joins TRBV4-2 and TRBJ1-4; D is unclear. The CDR3 totals 16 residues. Germline V lookup: CDR1 LGHNA, CDR2 YNFKEQ. Trimming shortened V by 0 bases and J by 5 bases, and 13 bases separated the two germline ends. CDR3: CASSQDSSRVNEKLFF. The CDR3, as DNA: TGTGCCAGCAGCCAAGATTCGAGTCGGGTCAATGAAAAACTGTTTTTT.

The rearrangement links TRBV4-1 to TRBJ1-4, with a weak D call TRBD1 (5 bases). Between the trimmed V and J ends, which lost 4 bases and 7 bases, there was a span of 19 bases. This CDR3 has 16 amino acids. The germline V gene encodes CDR1 MGHRA and CDR2 YSYEKL. The CDR3 bases are TGCGCCAGCAGCCTGGTAAGAGCGGAGGGGAGTGAAAAACTGTTTTTT. It yields the protein CASSLVRAEGSEKLFF.

The chain uses TRBV9 and TRBJ2-3; the match to TRBD2 covers 11 bases. After removal of 2 bases from V and 3 bases from J, the junction contained 2 bases not matched to a gene. Germline CDR1 reads SGDLS; CDR2 reads YYNGEE. The CDR3 runs 15 residues. For the CDR3, the DNA is TGTGCCAGCAGCGTTCTAGCGGGAGGTACAGATACGCAGTATTTT. As protein: CASSVLAGGTDTQYF.

The chain joins TRBV7-3 to TRBJ2-1; D is undetermined. The CDR3 is made up of 13 amino acids. The germline gives CDR1 SGHTA, CDR2 FQGTGA. V lost 2 bases, J lost 5 bases, and 7 bases lay in between. The CDR3 loop reads CASSLGVHNEQFF. CDR3 DNA sequence: TGTGCCAGCAGCTTAGGGGTCCACAATGAGCAGTTCTTC.

In DNA form, the CDR3 reads TGTGCCAGCAGACTAGGGGAGGGACTGCAGCCCCAGCATTTT. It is translated as CASRLGEGLQPQHF. The J gene is TRBJ1-5, the V gene TRBV28, with D perhaps matching TRBD1 (5 bases). CDR3 size: 14 residues. V shed 6 bases and J shed 7 bases, with 16 bases lying between them. Germline assignment: CDR1 MDHEN and CDR2 SYDVKM.

The rearrangement uses TRBV2 and TRBJ2-5, with TRBD2 identical over 14 bases. J was trimmed by 4 bases and V by 10 bases; bases with no gene match: 14. The CDR3 is 17 amino acids. Looked up from germline, CDR1 is SNHLY and CDR2 is FYNNEI. In DNA form, the CDR3 reads TGTGCCACCAGGGCCGGGACTAGCGGGAGTGGGCGAGAGACCCAGTACTTC. It is translated as CATRAGTSGSGRETQYF.

J is TRBJ2-1 and V is TRBV10-3; 11 bases align to TRBD2. Losses at the gene ends were 6 bases for V and 0 bases for J; bases not matched to a gene: 10. The CDR3 is 18 amino acids. The germline CDR1 and CDR2 sequences are ENHRY and SYGVKD. CDR3 in amino acids: CAISRLLAGGSSYNEQFF. The CDR3 coding sequence is TGTGCCATCAGCCGTCTTCTAGCGGGAGGTAGCTCCTACAATGAGCAGTTCTTC.

The rearrangement uses TRBV7-3 and TRBJ2-1; 12 nucleotides match TRBD2. Germline values: CDR1 SGHTA, CDR2 FQGTGA. Germline trimming cut 5 bases from V and 11 bases from J; bases unmatched to any gene: 4. This CDR3 has 13 amino acids. CDR3 sequence reads: CASSETSGRKQFF. The CDR3 DNA sequence: TGTGCCAGCAGCGAGACTAGCGGGAGAAAGCAGTTCTTC.

This clone has a handful of counts. The CDR3 sequence: CASWGGRGGETQYF. The DNA for the CDR3 is TGTGCCAGCTGGGGGGGGCGGGGTGGAGAGACCCAGTACTTC. V and J are TRBV6-1 and TRBJ2-5; perhaps TRBD2 as D (7 bases). Per the germline V gene, CDR1 is MNHNS and CDR2 is SASEGT. The germline V and J ends were trimmed by 8 bases and 4 bases, with 17 bases remaining between them. The CDR3 extends over 14 amino acids.

In this sample, this clone turned up once. The chain combines TRBV7-9 with TRBJ2-1; TRBD2 agrees at 8 bases. Germline CDR1 SEHNR, CDR2 FQNEAQ (reference sequence). The CDR3 has 14 amino acids. With V trimmed by 1 base and J by 8 bases, 4 bases remained unmatched. The CDR3 is CASSLEWTSYEQFF. The CDR3 DNA follows: TGTGCCAGCAGCTTAGAATGGACTAGCTATGAGCAGTTCTTC.

V usage is TRBV4-3 and J usage is TRBJ2-2; D is unclear. Germline V CDR1 and CDR2: LGHNA, YSLEER. V gave up 1 base and J gave up 7 bases, with 13 bases separating them. The CDR3 extends over 15 amino acids. DNA for the CDR3: TGCGCCAGCAGCCAAGCGGATAAAGGAGTCGGGGAGCTGTTTTTT. It specifies CASSQADKGVGELFF.

The chain recombines TRBV28 with TRBJ2-7; 7 bases align to TRBD2. V gave up 6 bases and J gave up 0 bases; unmatched junction bases: 8. From germline, CDR1 is MDHEN and CDR2 SYDVKM. The CDR3 covers 15 residues. The CDR3 sequence: CASRPPSGSSYEQYF. As DNA, the CDR3 is TGTGCCAGCAGACCCCCTAGCGGTAGCTCCTACGAGCAGTACTTC. Drawing the rest from reference TRBV28 and TRBJ2-7, the complete variable domain is DVKVTQSSRYLVKRTGEKVFLECVQDMDHENMFWYRQDPGLGLRLIYFSYDVKMKEKGDIPEGYSVSREKKERFSLILESASTNQTSMYLCASRPPSGSSYEQYFGPGTRLTVT.

This chain links TRBV19 with TRBJ2-1, with TRBD2 identical over 10 bases. The CDR3 consists of 19 residues. Per germline, CDR1 LNHDA and CDR2 SQIVND (reference sequence). V trimming: 4 bases; J trimming: 0 bases; junction bases outside the gene matches: 12. The CDR3 sequence: CASSKGGGRTSGSYNEQFF. The CDR3 nucleotides read TGTGCCAGTAGTAAGGGAGGGGGCCGGACTAGCGGCTCCTACAATGAGCAGTTCTTC.

The chain links TRBV5-1 to TRBJ2-5; TRBD2 agrees at 12 bases. CDR1 is SGHRS and CDR2 is YFSETQ in the germline V gene. This CDR3 spans 15 amino acids. The V segment lost 0 bases and the J segment 5 bases; nucleotides outside the gene matches: 2. Here the CDR3 DNA reads TGCGCCAGCAGCTTGGGGCTAGCGGGAGGGGAGACCCAGTACTTC. It translates to CASSLGLAGGETQYF.

The J gene is TRBJ2-1, the V gene TRBV5-1; 7 nucleotides align to TRBD2. Trimming removed 4 bases from V and 9 bases from J; junction bases left unmatched: 19. Germline V gives CDR1 SGHRS, CDR2 YFSETQ. The CDR3 totals 17 residues. CDR3 coding DNA: TGCGCCAGCAGCCCTAGACTAGCTGTCATCTCGGGTAGTGAGCAGTTCTTC. It specifies CASSPRLAVISGSEQFF. Full variable domain (rest looked up from reference TRBV5-1 and TRBJ2-1): KAGVTQTPRYLIKTRGQQVTLSCSPISGHRSVSWYQQTPGQGLQFLFEYFSETQRNKGNFPGRFSGRQFSNSRSEMNVSTLELGDSALYLCASSPRLAVISGSEQFFGPGTRLTVL.

This chain joins TRBV28 and TRBJ2-7, with 10 bases that match TRBD1. Germline CDR1 is MDHEN and CDR2 is SYDVKM. J lost 4 bases, V lost 6 bases, and 6 bases had no gene match. The CDR3 has 14 residues. CDR3 protein: CASRRTGGVYEQYF. CDR3 sequence (DNA): TGTGCCAGCAGGAGGACAGGGGGTGTTTACGAGCAGTACTTC. Supplemented by reference TRBV28 and TRBJ2-7, the full variable domain reads DVKVTQSSRYLVKRTGEKVFLECVQDMDHENMFWYRQDPGLGLRLIYFSYDVKMKEKGDIPEGYSVSREKKERFSLILESASTNQTSMYLCASRRTGGVYEQYFGPGTRLTVT.

The rearrangement joins TRBV7-2 to TRBJ2-2; the match to TRBD2 covers 12 bases. This CDR3 has 15 residues. J gave up 5 bases and V 5 bases, and 3 bases lay outside the gene matches. From germline, CDR1 is SGHTA and CDR2 FQGNSA. CDR3 sequence (DNA): TGTGCCAGCAGCCGTGGACTAGCGGGGACCGGGGAGCTGTTTTTT. Amino acid sequence: CASSRGLAGTGELFF.

The chain employs TRBV6-6 and TRBJ2-5; the D gene is possibly TRBD2 (5 bases). The CDR3 extends over 12 amino acids. Looked up from germline, CDR1 is MNHNY and CDR2 is SVGAGI (reference sequence). Trimming removed 6 bases from V and 5 bases from J, with 10 bases in between. This CDR3 is CASRLGMETQYF. Here the CDR3 DNA reads TGTGCCAGCAGACTAGGGATGGAGACCCAGTACTTC.

The V and J genes are TRBV28 and TRBJ2-3, with D maybe TRBD2 (5 bases). Germline V gene data show CDR1 as MDHEN and CDR2 as SYDVKM. This CDR3 is 12 amino acids long. V was trimmed by 6 bases and J by 6 bases, leaving 10 bases between them. The CDR3 DNA is TGTGCCAGCAGATCAGTAGCGGATACGCAGTATTTT. This gives the protein CASRSVADTQYF. The full variable domain, completed using reference TRBV28 and TRBJ2-3, is DVKVTQSSRYLVKRTGEKVFLECVQDMDHENMFWYRQDPGLGLRLIYFSYDVKMKEKGDIPEGYSVSREKKERFSLILESASTNQTSMYLCASRSVADTQYFGPGTRLTVL.

This clone was seen a single time. V usage is TRBV18 and J usage is TRBJ2-1; 13 bases map to TRBD2. CDR3 length: 16 residues. Germline V lookup: CDR1 KGHSH, CDR2 LQKENI. V lost 3 bases, J lost 4 bases, and 3 bases stayed unmatched. For the CDR3, the DNA is TGTGCCAGCTCACCCGGACTAGCGGGAGATTACAATGAGCAGTTCTTC. Its protein product is CASSPGLAGDYNEQFF.